A single sample gave rise to the 10 T cell receptor beta chains below, sequenced in a study of response to subunit inactivated influenza vaccine. TCRdb re-derived calls from the RT-PCR reads in MiXCR, one entry per CDR3 protein. The repertoire consists of hundreds of thousands of distinct CDR3 sequences, with less than 15% occurring once and the leading ten covering 7.5% to 8%. Material: PBMCs from blood, obtained around two weeks before vaccination. All receptors come from a middle-aged man who received an inactivated influenza vaccine.

This chain links TRBV4-2 with TRBJ2-6, with D perhaps matching TRBD1 (6 bases). Trimming cost V 0 bases and J 1 base, with 25 bases left between them. From germline, CDR1 is LGHNA and CDR2 YNFKEQ. CDR3 size: 22 residues. The CDR3 DNA is TGTGCCAGCAGCCAAGACCAAAACAGGGTGGACCCCCCTAAGTCTGGGGCCAACGTCCTGACTTTC. This sequence encodes CASSQDQNRVDPPKSGANVLTF.

This clonotype was observed a few times. The V call is TRBV4-3, the J call TRBJ1-4; possible D gene TRBD1, 5 bases. Trimming cost V 3 bases and J 4 bases, with 12 bases left between them. This CDR3 is 15 amino acids long. Germline V CDR1 and CDR2: LGHNA, YSLEER. The CDR3 is CASSQSRGLNEKLFF. The CDR3 region has the DNA TGCGCCAGCAGCCAGAGCCGGGGCCTTAATGAAAAACTGTTTTTT.

This chain links TRBV19 with TRBJ1-5; weak D call: TRBD1 (6 bases). The CDR3 is 13 residues long. V was trimmed by 4 bases and J by 6 bases, leaving 10 bases between them. Germline V gene data show CDR1 as LNHDA and CDR2 as SQIVND (reference sequence). Here the CDR3 DNA reads TGTGCCAGTAGTAGGCAGGGGCGTCAGCCCCAGCATTTT. The encoded protein is CASSRQGRQPQHF.

V and J are TRBV28 and TRBJ2-3; tentative D call: TRBD1 (7 bases). The CDR3 has 18 amino acids. Trimming cost V 6 bases and J 4 bases, with 26 bases left between them. CDR1 and CDR2 (germline): MDHEN, SYDVKM. CDR3 sequence: CASRPSPGGGYQADTQYF. In nucleotides, the CDR3 is TGTGCCAGCAGACCATCGCCAGGGGGAGGCTACCAAGCAGATACGCAGTATTTT.

This clonotype was counted many times. This sequence joins TRBV6-2 or TRBV6-3 and TRBJ2-7; TRBD2 matches 9 bases. V lost 3 bases, J lost 6 bases, and 6 bases stayed unmatched. The CDR3 extends over 14 amino acids. Per germline, CDR1 MNHEY and CDR2 SVGEGT. DNA of the CDR3: TGTGCCAGCAGTTATGCGGGAGGGCCAATCGAGCAGTACTTC. Residues: CASSYAGGPIEQYF.

This clonotype was found many times. The rearrangement uses TRBV25-1 and TRBJ1-6, with 11 bases lining up with TRBD1. V lost 4 bases to trimming and J lost 13 bases; unmatched junction nucleotides: 3. The V gene's germline CDR1 is MGHDK and CDR2 SYGVNS. CDR3 length: 13 residues. The CDR3 spells CASSARDRGPLHF. For the CDR3, the DNA is TGTGCCAGCAGTGCGCGGGACAGGGGGCCCCTCCACTTT.

The chain is built from TRBV4-2 and TRBJ2-6; 7 bases fit TRBD1. V lost 1 base to trimming and J lost 0 bases; unmatched junction nucleotides: 3. The CDR3 sequence is 17 residues long. Germline loops: CDR1 LGHNA, CDR2 YNFKEQ. The CDR3 DNA sequence: TGTGCCAGCAGCCAAGTGACAGGGATCTCTGGGGCCAACGTCCTGACTTTC. It yields the protein CASSQVTGISGANVLTF.

The chain combines TRBV5-5 with TRBJ2-7; maybe TRBD1 (6 bases). CDR1 is SGHKS and CDR2 is YYEKEE in the germline V gene (reference sequence). This CDR3 has 17 amino acids. V dropped 0 bases and J dropped 3 bases, with 19 bases sitting between them. The CDR3 loop reads CASSLVLMRQENYEQYF. CDR3 bases: TGTGCCAGCAGCTTGGTCCTTATGAGACAGGAGAACTACGAGCAGTACTTC.

A note on this clonotype: This sequence may be a read error, since a much larger clone differs from it by one base. This rearrangement joins TRBV5-1 to TRBJ2-3; 8 nucleotides line up with TRBD1. Germline-derived CDR1 and CDR2 are SGHRS and YFSETQ. CDR3 length: 16 amino acids. V was pared by 1 base and J by 7 bases, with 11 bases of the junction left unmatched. The DNA of the CDR3 is TGCGCCAGCAGCTTGAAACTGACAGGGGTTGCATATACGCAGTATTTT. It is translated as CASSLKLTGVAYTQYF. Full variable domain (outside the CDR3, taken from reference TRBV5-1 and TRBJ2-3): KAGVTQTPRYLIKTRGQQVTLSCSPISGHRSVSWYQQTPGQGLQFLFEYFSETQRNKGNFPGRFSGRQFSNSRSEMNVSTLELGDSALYLCASSLKLTGVAYTQYFGPGTRLTVL.

In DNA form, the CDR3 reads TGCAGTGCTAGGTTTGGAGGACAGGGGTCCTATGGCTACACCTTC. The encoded protein is CSARFGGQGSYGYTF. The chain links TRBV20-1 to TRBJ1-2; 9 bases map to TRBD1. After removal of 3 bases from V and 4 bases from J, the junction contained 9 bases not matched to a gene. Germline V gene lookup returns CDR1 DFQATT and CDR2 SNEGSKA (reference sequence). The CDR3 is made up of 15 amino acids.